This is a list of T cell receptor beta chains from one sample in a study of beta chain features in type 1 diabetes. Here immunoSEQ multiplex PCR was the method, and the copy in TCRdb shows in-frame clones only, minus some. The sample lists about 710,000 clones; around an eighth were seen once. Sample: naive CD4+ T cells from blood. Receptors were obtained from a man aged 18 to 30 with type 1 diabetes. Each CDR3 is given with its conserved first and last residue. A D gene is named only where the DNA matches it firmly. The size field is filled for only some rows; it gives once, few, many or a size class.

NA	TRBD2	TRBV7-2	TRBJ2-1	CASSLSGLAGGKQFF	TGTGCCAGCAGCTTATCTGGACTAGCGGGAGGGAAGCAGTTCTTC
few	TRBD2	TRBV30	TRBJ2-5	CAWARGGVGETQYF	TGTGCCTGGGCACGGGGAGGGGTCGGAGAGACCCAGTACTTC
few	TRBD1	TRBV6-5	TRBJ2-7	CASSYSPGQASEQYF	TGTGCCAGCAGTTACTCCCCGGGACAGGCCAGCGAGCAGTACTTC
few	NA	TRBV7-2	TRBJ2-7	CASSLGVSYEQYF	TGTGCCAGCAGCTTAGGGGTCTCCTACGAGCAGTACTTC
few	NA	TRBV7-2	TRBJ2-1	CASSFMSGGEQFF	TGTGCCAGCAGCTTTATGAGTGGAGGTGAGCAGTTCTTC
NA	NA	TRBV30	TRBJ1-5	CAWSVTGGQPQHF	TGTGCCTGGAGTGTAACAGGAGGACAGCCCCAGCATTTT
few	NA	TRBV19	TRBJ1-2	CATHRSGNYGYTF	TGTGCCACCCACCGGTCGGGGAACTATGGCTACACCTTC
few	NA	TRBV15	TRBJ2-5	CATSRDPGEETQYF	TGTGCCACCAGCAGAGATCCAGGGGAAGAGACCCAGTACTTC
NA	TRBD2	TRBV30	TRBJ2-7	CAWSVKGGYEQYF	TGTGCCTGGAGTGTTAAGGGAGGGTACGAGCAGTACTTC
NA	TRBD2	TRBV6-1	TRBJ2-1	CASSEVRAGVPSEQFF	TGTGCCAGCAGTGAAGTTCGGGCGGGAGTCCCCTCGGAGCAGTTCTTC
NA	NA	TRBV28	TRBJ1-1	CASSPPRVGEAFF	TGTGCCAGCAGCCCTCCCAGGGTGGGTGAAGCTTTCTTT
few	TRBD2	TRBV5-1	TRBJ2-3	CASSLVPPSGGAGDTQYF	TGCGCCAGCAGCTTGGTCCCTCCTAGCGGGGGGGCCGGAGATACGCAGTATTTT
NA	NA	TRBV27	TRBJ1-1	CASRTVTNTEAFF	TGTGCCAGCAGGACGGTAACGAACACTGAAGCTTTCTTT
NA	NA	TRBV5-6	TRBJ2-5	CASSYGVGETQYF	TGTGCCAGCAGCTACGGGGTAGGAGAGACCCAGTACTTC
NA	TRBD1	TRBV28	TRBJ1-1	CASSLRDRTTEAFF	TGTGCCAGCAGTTTAAGGGACAGGACCACTGAAGCTTTCTTT
NA	NA	TRBV6-5	TRBJ2-1	CASRVKPHRVEQFF	TGTGCCAGCAGAGTAAAGCCCCACAGGGTTGAGCAGTTCTTC
NA	TRBD1	TRBV28	TRBJ2-1	CASSSVGQGAFNEQFF	TGTGCCAGCAGTTCCGTCGGGCAGGGGGCCTTCAATGAGCAGTTCTTC
few	NA	TRBV9	TRBJ1-6	CASRLGQDNSPLHF	TGTGCCAGCCGCCTGGGGCAAGATAATTCACCCCTCCACTTT
few	TRBD1	TRBV28	TRBJ1-2	CGTGVRGYTF	TGTGGGACAGGGGTTCGTGGCTACACCTTC
NA	NA	TRBV7-2	TRBJ1-4	CASSRTGMAEKLFF	TGTGCCAGCAGCCGTACAGGGATGGCTGAAAAACTGTTTTTT
NA	NA	TRBV29-1	TRBJ1-1	CSTLRGSNTEAFF	TGCAGCACTTTAAGAGGGTCTAACACTGAAGCTTTCTTT
NA	TRBD1	TRBV6-1	TRBJ2-1	CASSHRQGNNEQFF	TGTGCCAGCAGTCATAGACAGGGAAACAATGAGCAGTTCTTC
few	NA	TRBV18	TRBJ1-2	CASSPVRDHYGYTF	TGTGCCAGCTCACCAGTGAGGGACCACTATGGCTACACCTTC
NA	TRBD1	TRBV5-6	TRBJ1-1	CASSSRGGPFAEAFF	TGTGCCAGCAGCTCCAGGGGGGGCCCGTTCGCTGAAGCTTTCTTT
NA	TRBD1	TRBV19	TRBJ2-1	CASSTSGTGYNEQFF	TGTGCCAGTAGTACCTCCGGGACAGGGTACAATGAGCAGTTCTTC
few	NA	TRBV7-9	TRBJ2-3	CASSPTIGSDTQYF	TGTGCCAGCAGCCCGACCATAGGTTCGGATACGCAGTATTTT
NA	NA	TRBV14	TRBJ1-4	CASSQGHTVVEKLFF	TGTGCCAGCAGCCAAGGACACACGGTGGTGGAAAAACTGTTTTTT
few	NA	TRBV5-1	TRBJ2-6	CASSLGSVGANVLTF	TGCGCCAGCAGCTTGGGAAGCGTTGGGGCCAACGTCCTGACTTTC
few	TRBD2	TRBV4-3	TRBJ2-7	CASSLLAGPSSYEQYF	TGCGCCAGCAGCCTACTAGCGGGGCCGAGCTCCTACGAGCAGTACTTC